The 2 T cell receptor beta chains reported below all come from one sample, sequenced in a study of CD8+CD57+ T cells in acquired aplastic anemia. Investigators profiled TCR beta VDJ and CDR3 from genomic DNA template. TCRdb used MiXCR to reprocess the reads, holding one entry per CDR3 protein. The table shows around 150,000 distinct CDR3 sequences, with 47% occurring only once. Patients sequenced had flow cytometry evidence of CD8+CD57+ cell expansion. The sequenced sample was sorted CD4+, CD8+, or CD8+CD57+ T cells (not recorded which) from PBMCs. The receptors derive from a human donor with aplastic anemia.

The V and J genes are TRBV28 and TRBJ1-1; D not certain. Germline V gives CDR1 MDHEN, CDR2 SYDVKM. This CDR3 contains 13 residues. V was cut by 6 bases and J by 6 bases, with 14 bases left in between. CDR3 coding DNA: TGTGCCAGCAGCCCTCGTCCAAGGGCTGAAGCTTTCTTT. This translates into CASSPRPRAEAFF. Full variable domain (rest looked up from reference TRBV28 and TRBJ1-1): DVKVTQSSRYLVKRTGEKVFLECVQDMDHENMFWYRQDPGLGLRLIYFSYDVKMKEKGDIPEGYSVSREKKERFSLILESASTNQTSMYLCASSPRPRAEAFFGQGTRLTVV.

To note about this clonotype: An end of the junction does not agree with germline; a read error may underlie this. CDR3 sequence: CATSAPEAGGYTDTRYF. The CDR3 DNA follows: TGTGCCACCAGTGCCCCAGAAGCGGGAGGATACACAGATACGCGGTATTTT. The chain recombines TRBV24-1 with TRBJ2-3, with 9 positions matching TRBD2. Germline values: CDR1 KGHDR, CDR2 SFDVKD. The CDR3 spans 17 residues.